This TCR beta chain appears in the sequencing data of a study of shared T cell receptors in the human thymus. Germline V lookup: CDR1 MNHEY, CDR2 SMNVEV (reference sequence). This CDR3 contains 15 residues. After removal of 8 bases from V and 0 bases from J, the junction contained 6 bases not matched to a gene. Repertoires were generated with immunoSEQ multiplex PCR, while TCRdb's copy carries only in-frame clones and drops some. In the table there are hundreds of thousands of clones, 88% of which are singletons. The sample was also reused in another study, on human thymus T cells. Turning to that study: Donors consisted of healthy Finnish infants (having corrective surgery for congenital heart defects). Thymus specimens were resections from corrective heart surgery. Use of V and J genes seemed skewed within the thymic and blood repertoires. Highly overlapping thymic repertoires among unrelated individuals were reported in related research.

The sample taken for sequencing was thymocytes. The sequence derives from a boy in the first two years of life with a congenital heart defect. The chain links TRBV27 to TRBJ1-5; 8 nucleotides line up with TRBD1. For the CDR3, the DNA is TGTGCCAGCCGGGACAGGCAATATAGCAATCAGCCCCAGCATTTT. It translates to CASRDRQYSNQPQHF.